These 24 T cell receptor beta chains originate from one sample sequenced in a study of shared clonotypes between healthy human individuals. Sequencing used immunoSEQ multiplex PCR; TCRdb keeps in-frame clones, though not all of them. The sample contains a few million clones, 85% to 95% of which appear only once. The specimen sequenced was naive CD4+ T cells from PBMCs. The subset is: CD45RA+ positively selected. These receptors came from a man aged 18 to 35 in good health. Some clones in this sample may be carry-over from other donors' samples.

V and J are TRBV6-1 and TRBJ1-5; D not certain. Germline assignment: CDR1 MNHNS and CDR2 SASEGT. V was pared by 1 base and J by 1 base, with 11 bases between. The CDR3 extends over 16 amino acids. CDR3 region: CASSEVGVISNQPQHF. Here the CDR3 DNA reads TGTGCCAGCAGTGAAGTGGGAGTTATCAGCAATCAGCCCCAGCATTTT.

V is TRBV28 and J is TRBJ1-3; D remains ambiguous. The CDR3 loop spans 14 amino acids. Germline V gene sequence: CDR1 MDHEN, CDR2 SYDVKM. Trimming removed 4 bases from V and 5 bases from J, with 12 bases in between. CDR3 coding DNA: TGTGCCAGCAGTTCTACAGTATCCAGAAACACCATATATTTT. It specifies CASSSTVSRNTIYF. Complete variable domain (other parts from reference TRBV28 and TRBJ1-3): DVKVTQSSRYLVKRTGEKVFLECVQDMDHENMFWYRQDPGLGLRLIYFSYDVKMKEKGDIPEGYSVSREKKERFSLILESASTNQTSMYLCASSSTVSRNTIYFGEGSWLTVV.

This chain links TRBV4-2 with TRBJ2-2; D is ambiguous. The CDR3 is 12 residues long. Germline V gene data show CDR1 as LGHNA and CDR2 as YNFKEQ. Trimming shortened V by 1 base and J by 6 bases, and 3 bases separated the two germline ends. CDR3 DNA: TGTGCCAGCAGCCAAGTCCCCGGGGAGCTGTTTTTT. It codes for CASSQVPGELFF.

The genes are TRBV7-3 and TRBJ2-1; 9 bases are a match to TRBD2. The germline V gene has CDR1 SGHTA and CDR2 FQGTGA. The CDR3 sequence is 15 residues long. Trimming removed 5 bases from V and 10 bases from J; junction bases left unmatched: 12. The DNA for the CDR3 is TGTGCCAGCAGCCTGGGGCGGGAGGGCCAGGGAGAGCAGTTCTTC. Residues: CASSLGREGQGEQFF.

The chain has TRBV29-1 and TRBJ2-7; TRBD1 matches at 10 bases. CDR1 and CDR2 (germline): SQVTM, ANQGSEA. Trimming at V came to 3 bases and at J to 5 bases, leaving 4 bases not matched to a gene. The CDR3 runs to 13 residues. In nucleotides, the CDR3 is TGCAGCGTTGAGATGGGACAGGGGAACGAGCAGTACTTC. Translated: CSVEMGQGNEQYF.

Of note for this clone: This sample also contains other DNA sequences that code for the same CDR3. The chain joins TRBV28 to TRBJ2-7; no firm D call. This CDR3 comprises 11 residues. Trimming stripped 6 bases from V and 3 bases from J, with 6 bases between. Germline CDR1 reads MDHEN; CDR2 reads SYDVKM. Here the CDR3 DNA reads TGTGCCAGCAGCGATAACTACGAGCAGTACTTC. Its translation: CASSDNYEQYF.

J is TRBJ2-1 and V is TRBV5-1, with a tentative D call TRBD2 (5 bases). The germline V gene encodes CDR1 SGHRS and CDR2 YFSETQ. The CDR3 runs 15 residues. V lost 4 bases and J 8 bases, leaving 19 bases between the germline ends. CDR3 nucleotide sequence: TGCGCCAGCAGCCCTGGGGTAGCGTCAGTAGATGAGCAGTTCTTC. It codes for CASSPGVASVDEQFF.

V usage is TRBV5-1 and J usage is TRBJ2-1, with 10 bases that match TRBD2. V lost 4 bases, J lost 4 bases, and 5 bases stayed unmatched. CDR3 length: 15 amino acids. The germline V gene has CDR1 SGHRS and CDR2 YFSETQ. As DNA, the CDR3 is TGCGCCAGCAGCACCACTAGCGGGGTTTACAATGAGCAGTTCTTC. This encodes CASSTTSGVYNEQFF.

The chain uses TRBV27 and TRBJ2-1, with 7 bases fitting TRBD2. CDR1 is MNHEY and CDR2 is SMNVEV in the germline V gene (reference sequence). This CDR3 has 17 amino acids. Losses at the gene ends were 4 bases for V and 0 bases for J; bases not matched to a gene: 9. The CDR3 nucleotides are TGTGCCAGCAGTTCTTCCCTCGCGGGGGTCTCCTACAATGAGCAGTTCTTC. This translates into CASSSSLAGVSYNEQFF.

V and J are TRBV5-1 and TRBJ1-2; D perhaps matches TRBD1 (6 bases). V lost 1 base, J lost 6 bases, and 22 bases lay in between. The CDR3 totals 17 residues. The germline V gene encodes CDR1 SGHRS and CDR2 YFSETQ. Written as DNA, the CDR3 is TGCGCCAGCAGCTTGAGGGGGGACACCGCGGTTTCGAATGGCTACACCTTC. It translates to CASSLRGDTAVSNGYTF.

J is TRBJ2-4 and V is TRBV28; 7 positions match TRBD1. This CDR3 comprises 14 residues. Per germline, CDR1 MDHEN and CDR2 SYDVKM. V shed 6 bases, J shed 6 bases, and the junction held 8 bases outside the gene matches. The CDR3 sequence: CASRGTARTNIQYF. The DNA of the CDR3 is TGTGCCAGCAGGGGGACAGCCCGAACAAACATTCAGTACTTC.

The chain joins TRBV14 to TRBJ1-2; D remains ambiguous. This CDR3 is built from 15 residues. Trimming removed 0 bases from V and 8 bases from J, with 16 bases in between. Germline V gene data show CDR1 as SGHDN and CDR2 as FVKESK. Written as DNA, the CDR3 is TGTGCCAGCAGCCAAGATCTTAGGGAAAGAGGCGGCTACACCTTC. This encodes CASSQDLRERGGYTF. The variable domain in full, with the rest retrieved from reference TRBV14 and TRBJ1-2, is EAGVTQFPSHSVIEKGQTVTLRCDPISGHDNLYWYRRVMGKEIKFLLHFVKESKQDESGMPNNRFLAERTGGTYSTLKVQPAELEDSGVYFCASSQDLRERGGYTFGSGTRLTVV.

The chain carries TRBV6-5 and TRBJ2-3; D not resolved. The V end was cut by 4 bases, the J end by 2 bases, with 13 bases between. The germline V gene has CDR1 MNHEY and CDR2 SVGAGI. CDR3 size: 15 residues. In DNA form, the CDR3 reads TGTGCCAGCAGTTCGCGACGGAGTCCCACAGATACGCAGTATTTT. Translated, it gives CASSSRRSPTDTQYF.

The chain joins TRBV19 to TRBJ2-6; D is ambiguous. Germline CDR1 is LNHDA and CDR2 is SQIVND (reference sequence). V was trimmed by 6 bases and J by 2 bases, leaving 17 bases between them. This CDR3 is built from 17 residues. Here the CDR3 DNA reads TGTGCCAGTAGCCCCACGGGCGGATGGACTGGGGCCAACGTCCTGACTTTC. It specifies CASSPTGGWTGANVLTF.

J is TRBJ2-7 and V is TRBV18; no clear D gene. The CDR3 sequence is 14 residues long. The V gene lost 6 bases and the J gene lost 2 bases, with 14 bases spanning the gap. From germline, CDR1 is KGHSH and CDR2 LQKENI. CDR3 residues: CASSRSDGTYEQYF. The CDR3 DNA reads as TGTGCCAGCTCTCGATCAGACGGAACCTACGAGCAGTACTTC.

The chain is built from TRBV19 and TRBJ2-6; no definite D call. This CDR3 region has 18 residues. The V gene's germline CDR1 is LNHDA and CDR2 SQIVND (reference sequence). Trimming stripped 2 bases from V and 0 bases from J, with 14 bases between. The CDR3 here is CASSIFVYPSSGANVLTF. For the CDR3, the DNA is TGTGCCAGTAGTATATTCGTCTATCCTAGCTCTGGGGCCAACGTCCTGACTTTC.

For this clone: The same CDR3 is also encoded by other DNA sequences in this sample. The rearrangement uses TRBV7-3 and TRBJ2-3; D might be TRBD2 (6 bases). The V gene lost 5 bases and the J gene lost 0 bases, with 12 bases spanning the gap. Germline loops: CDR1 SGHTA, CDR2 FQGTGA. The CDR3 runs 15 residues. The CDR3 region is CASSLLAQSTDTQYF. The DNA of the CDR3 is TGTGCCAGCAGCCTACTAGCACAGAGCACAGATACGCAGTATTTT. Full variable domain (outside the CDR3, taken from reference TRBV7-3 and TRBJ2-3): GAGVSQTPSNKVTEKGKYVELRCDPISGHTALYWYRQSLGQGPEFLIYFQGTGAADDSGLPNDRFFAVRPEGSVSTLKIQRTERGDSAVYLCASSLLAQSTDTQYFGPGTRLTVL.

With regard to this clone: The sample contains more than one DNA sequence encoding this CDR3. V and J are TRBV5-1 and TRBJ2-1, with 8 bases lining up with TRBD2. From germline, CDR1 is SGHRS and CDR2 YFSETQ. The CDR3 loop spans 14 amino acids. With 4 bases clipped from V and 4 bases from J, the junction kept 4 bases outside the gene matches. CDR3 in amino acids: CASSPGTRYNEQFF. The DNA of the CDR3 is TGCGCCAGCAGCCCAGGGACTAGATACAATGAGCAGTTCTTC. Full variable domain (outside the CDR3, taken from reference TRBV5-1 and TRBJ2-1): KAGVTQTPRYLIKTRGQQVTLSCSPISGHRSVSWYQQTPGQGLQFLFEYFSETQRNKGNFPGRFSGRQFSNSRSEMNVSTLELGDSALYLCASSPGTRYNEQFFGPGTRLTVL.

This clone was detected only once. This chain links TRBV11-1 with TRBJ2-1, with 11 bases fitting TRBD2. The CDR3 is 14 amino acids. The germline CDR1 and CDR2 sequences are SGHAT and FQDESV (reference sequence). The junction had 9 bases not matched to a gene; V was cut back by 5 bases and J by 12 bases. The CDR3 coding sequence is TGTGCCAGCAGCCCTGGGGTTAGCGGGAGGGCGCAGTTCTTC. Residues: CASSPGVSGRAQFF.

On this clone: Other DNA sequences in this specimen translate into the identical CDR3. CDR3 region: CASSRGQSTEAFF. In nucleotides, the CDR3 is TGTGCCAGCAGTAGAGGACAGAGCACTGAAGCTTTCTTT. This chain joins TRBV6-5 and TRBJ1-1; possibly TRBD1 for D (6 bases). The CDR3 loop spans 13 amino acids. V shed 5 bases and J shed 4 bases, with 11 bases lying between them. From germline, CDR1 is MNHEY and CDR2 SVGAGI.

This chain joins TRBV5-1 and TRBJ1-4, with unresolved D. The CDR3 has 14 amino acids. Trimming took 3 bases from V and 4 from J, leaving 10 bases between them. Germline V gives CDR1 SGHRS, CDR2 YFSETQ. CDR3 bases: TGCGCCAGCAGCTCCGGACCCGATAATGAAAAACTGTTTTTT. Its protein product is CASSSGPDNEKLFF.

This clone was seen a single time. CDR3 bases: TGTGCCAGCACTTTGAACCAGGACAGGGTTACCCCTGGGGCCAACGTCCTGACTTTC. It codes for CASTLNQDRVTPGANVLTF. The gene calls are TRBV2 and TRBJ2-6; TRBD1 matches 8 bases. V lost 7 bases, J lost 2 bases, and 16 bases stayed unmatched. The CDR3 contains 19 residues. The germline V gene has CDR1 SNHLY and CDR2 FYNNEI.

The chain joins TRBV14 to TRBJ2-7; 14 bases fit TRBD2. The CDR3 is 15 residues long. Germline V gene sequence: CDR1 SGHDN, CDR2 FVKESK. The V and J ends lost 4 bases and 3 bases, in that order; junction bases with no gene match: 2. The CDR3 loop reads CASSLGTSGSYEQYF. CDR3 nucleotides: TGTGCCAGCAGCCTCGGGACTAGCGGGAGCTACGAGCAGTACTTC.

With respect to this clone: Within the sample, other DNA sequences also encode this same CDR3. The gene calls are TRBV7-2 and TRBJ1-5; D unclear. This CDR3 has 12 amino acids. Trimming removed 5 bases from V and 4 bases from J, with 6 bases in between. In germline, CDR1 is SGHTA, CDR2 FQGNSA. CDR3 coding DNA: TGTGCCAGCAGCCCCTATAATCAGCCCCAGCATTTT. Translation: CASSPYNQPQHF.